The TCR beta chain described here comes from a study of blood T cell repertoires in COVID-19. About the study: Italy, Spain and the United States were the sources of the convalescent and acute COVID-19 samples. T cells, B-cell-depleted T cells, or PBMCs supplied cDNA or gDNA.

This clone was recorded once. As handled by the study authors: Amplification of reference gene primers provided the estimated nucleated cell counts. TCRdb keeps only in-frame clones here, not all; method: immunoSEQ multiplex PCR. V and J calls and clone size are as listed in that table; D and trimming were resolved from the DNA. The sample records some 68,000 clones, about 79% being singletons. Germline loops: CDR1 SGHRS, CDR2 YFSETQ. This CDR3 contains 15 residues. J gave up 5 bases and V 4 bases, and 7 bases lay outside the gene matches. The TCR was taken from a man between 65 and 85 years old with acute or convalescent COVID-19. Sequenced sample: peripheral blood. This sequence joins TRBV5-1 and TRBJ2-7; 12 bases map to TRBD2. Here the CDR3 reads CASSPRLAGAHEQYF. The CDR3 region has the DNA TGCGCCAGCAGCCCTCGACTAGCGGGAGCCCACGAGCAGTACTTC.